This T cell receptor beta chain emerged from a study of blood T cell repertoires in COVID-19 (dated by TCRdb to between 2020 and 2021). About the study as a whole: Samples from collaborators originated in the United States, Italy and Spain and spanned both the acute and convalescent phases of COVID-19. A de-identified subject ID, COVID-19 status, age in years and sex were almost always included in the sample metadata. Samples came from the ongoing ImmuneRACE study (first 160 participants) plus 1,254 subjects from 6 global collaborators. The repertoires were released in a freely available public database intended as a resource for research on the immune response to SARS-CoV-2. Where available, HLA class I and class II types were taken from metadata supplied by the sample provider and were not determined by assay-based typing. The prospective study material was composed of cDNA or gDNA derived from T cells, B-cell-depleted T cells, or PBMCs. Subjects who had been exposed to COVID-19, were actively infected with it, or had recovered from it provided the deeply sampled blood TCRbeta repertoires that made up the dataset. Study-wide conclusions, independent of this receptor: Clinical and demographic metadata were provided uncurated, with the amount varying by source and participant.

The CDR3 holds 15 amino acids from the cysteine to the phenylalanine. Left in the record is the CDR3 DNA by itself, 45 bases read in frame from the first base. Taken from the germline V gene (reference sequence), the CDR1 and CDR2 loops are MNHEY and SMNVEV. Here V drops 4 bases and J drops 5 bases, and the junction holds 6 bases not matched to any gene. The immunoSEQ Assay, a bias-controlled multiplex PCR, was used to amplify TCRbeta CDR3 regions from genomic DNA. The authors' analysis ran thus. Within the assay, amplification of reference gene primers was used to estimate how many nucleated cells each sample contained. To quantify the absolute abundance of each unique TCRbeta CDR3 rearrangement, sequence reads were collapsed and filtered. For each sample, productive Simpson clonality was calculated as the square root of Simpson's diversity index across productive rearrangements. TCRdb holds this immuneACCESS table with in-frame rearrangements only. Some clones are missing; in checked studies, unresolved V genes explain under half, and the rest has no known cause. D and trimming were read from the DNA, whereas the V and J calls and clone size are those reported in that table. The sample data list a few hundred thousand clones, and 86% of these were observed just once. In total, the top ten clones hold about 3% of the sample.

Collaborating institutions collected whole blood in K2EDTA tubes following their own protocols. For TCRbeta analysis, collaborators shipped samples as frozen whole blood, isolated PBMCs, or DNA extracted from either of those sample types. As regards this clone: What antigen it recognizes has not been identified. No per-base quality is available; no much larger clone lies one base away.

Sequences were obtained from peripheral blood. This clonotype was obtained from a woman in her 30s with active or convalescent COVID-19. The chain uses TRBV27 and TRBJ2-3, and 10 bases in between align with TRBD1. In nucleotides, the sequence is TGTGCCAGCAGTTCGCCGGGACAGGGGAGAGATACGCAGTATTTT. Translated, it reads CASSSPGQGRDTQYF.